The T cell receptor (beta chain) described here comes from a study of beta chain features in type 1 diabetes. Overall study: Patients looked much like healthy donors when it came to age, gender and cell yields. Researchers looked at 95 million to 140 million sorted cells across all samples.

Concerning this clone: Its antigen is as yet unknown.

The authors reverse transcribed all of the isolated RNA, so sequencing captured expressed TCRB transcripts. Profiling relied on immunoSEQ multiplex PCR, and the TCRdb table lists in-frame clones only, not all of them. The profile covers around 340,000 clones, with 9.3% appearing a single time and around 1% taken by the ten largest. Per germline, CDR1 SNHLY and CDR2 FYNNEI. The V end lost 4 bases, the J end lost 5 bases, and 12 bases lay between the germline ends. This CDR3 is built from 13 residues. The study's findings and limits: Naive, central memory and Treg TCRB repertoires appeared more alike in patients than in healthy donors. Patients with type 1 diabetes carried fewer insertions and had more deletions at their VDJ junctions. Across all four CD4+ subsets, people with type 1 diabetes showed modestly shorter TCRB CDR3s.

The chain is built from TRBV2 and TRBJ2-7; no clear D. This clonotype was obtained from a young man with type 1 diabetes. Sample: central memory CD4+ T cells from blood. This chain's CDR3 is CASSGESGHEQYF. CDR3 bases: TGTGCCAGCAGTGGGGAAAGTGGCCACGAGCAGTACTTC.